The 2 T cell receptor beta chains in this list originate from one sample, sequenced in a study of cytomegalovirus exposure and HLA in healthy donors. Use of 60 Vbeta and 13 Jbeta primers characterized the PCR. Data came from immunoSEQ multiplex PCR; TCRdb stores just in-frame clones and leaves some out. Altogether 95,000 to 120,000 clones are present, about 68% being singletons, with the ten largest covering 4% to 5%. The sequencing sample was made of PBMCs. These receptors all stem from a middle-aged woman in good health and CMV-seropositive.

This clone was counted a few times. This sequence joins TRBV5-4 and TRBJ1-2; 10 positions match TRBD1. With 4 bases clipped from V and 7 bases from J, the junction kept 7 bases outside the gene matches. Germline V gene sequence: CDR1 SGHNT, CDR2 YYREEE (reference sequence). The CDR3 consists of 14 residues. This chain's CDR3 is CASSPGTGDRGYTF. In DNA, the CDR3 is TGTGCCAGCAGCCCCGGGACAGGGGATCGTGGCTACACCTTC. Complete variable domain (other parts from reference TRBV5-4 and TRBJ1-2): ETGVTQSPTHLIKTRGQQVTLRCSSQSGHNTVSWYQQALGQGPQFIFQYYREEENGRGNFPPRFSGLQFPNYSSELNVNALELDDSALYLCASSPGTGDRGYTFGSGTRLTVV.

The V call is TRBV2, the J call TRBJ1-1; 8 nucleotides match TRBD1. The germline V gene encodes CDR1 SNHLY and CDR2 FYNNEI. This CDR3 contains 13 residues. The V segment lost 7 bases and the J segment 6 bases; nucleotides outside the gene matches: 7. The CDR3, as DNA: TGTGCCAGCACCCCGGACAGGGTCGCTGAAGCTTTCTTT. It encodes CASTPDRVAEAFF. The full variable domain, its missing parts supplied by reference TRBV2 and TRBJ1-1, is EPEVTQTPSHQVTQMGQEVILRCVPISNHLYFYWYRQILGQKVEFLVSFYNNEISEKSEIFDDQFSVERPDGSNFTLKIRSTKLEDSAMYFCASTPDRVAEAFFGQGTRLTVV.